What follows are 6 T cell receptor beta chains derived from one specimen sequenced in a study of long-term antiretroviral therapy in people with HIV (dated by TCRdb to 2021 to 2024). The immunoSEQ hsTCRB v3.0 assay was used at survey level resolution for TRB variable region sequencing. TCRdb limited this immuneACCESS table to in-frame rearrangements with V and J called. A share of clones is missing; checked studies link under half to unresolved V genes, and the rest is unexplained. The sample table shows some 35,000 clones, and approximately 85% are seen once. Of the sample, about 10% is held by the ten largest clones. The starting material was unsorted PBMCs, obtained 2.2 years after starting antiretroviral therapy. These receptors all stem from a man aged 18 to 35 with HIV.

The V and J genes are TRBV2 and TRBJ1-5, with D maybe TRBD1 (6 bases). There are 14 residues in the CDR3. Deletions cut 5 bases from V and 3 bases from J, with 11 bases between. CDR1 SNHLY and CDR2 FYNNEI come from the germline V gene. CDR3 residues: CASSPWTDNQPQHF. For the CDR3, the DNA is TGTGCCAGCAGTCCCTGGACAGACAATCAGCCCCAGCATTTT.

V usage is TRBV27 and J usage is TRBJ1-2; 8 bases are a match to TRBD1. V gave up 6 bases and J gave up 4 bases; unmatched junction bases: 4. The germline CDR1 and CDR2 sequences are MNHEY and SMNVEV (reference sequence). The CDR3 has 13 residues. Here the CDR3 reads CASSQGAGYGYTF. The CDR3 DNA follows: TGTGCCAGCAGCCAGGGGGCGGGCTATGGCTACACCTTC.

The chain is built from TRBV19 and TRBJ2-5; 10 nucleotides agree with TRBD1. The V gene's germline CDR1 is LNHDA and CDR2 SQIVND (reference sequence). Unmatched junction bases numbered 2, after V lost 7 bases and J lost 3 bases. There are 13 residues in the CDR3. CDR3 coding DNA: TGTGCCAGTACGGACAGGGGGAAAGAGACCCAGTACTTC. Protein sequence: CASTDRGKETQYF.

This clone has more than one count but fewer than ten. This rearrangement joins TRBV4-3 to TRBJ2-2; no reliable D call. From germline, CDR1 is LGHNA and CDR2 YSLEER. The length of the CDR3 is 19 residues. V dropped 0 bases and J dropped 0 bases, with 17 bases sitting between them. DNA for the CDR3: TGCGCCAGCAGCCAAGATGCACGACCTCTAATTTCGAACACCGGGGAGCTGTTTTTT. Its translation: CASSQDARPLISNTGELFF.

The chain recombines TRBV6-1 with TRBJ2-5; 8 positions agree with TRBD2. Germline CDR1 and CDR2: MNHNS and SASEGT. The CDR3 consists of 18 residues. Germline trimming cut 4 bases from V and 2 bases from J; bases unmatched to any gene: 15. Written as DNA, the CDR3 is TGTGCCAGCAGTGCCCCTCCGGGACTAGGGCAGTTTCAAGAGACCCAGTACTTC. It encodes CASSAPPGLGQFQETQYF.

The chain has TRBV7-8 and TRBJ2-1; no reliable D call. The CDR3 covers 16 residues. Between the trimmed V and J ends, which lost 5 bases and 12 bases, there was a span of 26 bases. Looked up from germline, CDR1 is SGHVS and CDR2 is FQNEAQ. Written as DNA, the CDR3 is TGTGCCAGCAGCCCTGGACGGTTCCCATTAGGGATGAGGCAGTTCTTC. It specifies CASSPGRFPLGMRQFF.